Listed below are T cell receptor beta chains from one sample, sequenced in a study of cytomegalovirus exposure and HLA in healthy donors. The protocol was immunoSEQ multiplex PCR, while the TCRdb copy is restricted to in-frame clones and leaves out a portion. The table records about 92,000 clones, around four fifths of them present only once. Sequences were obtained from PBMCs. The origin of the receptors is a woman in her late teens or twenties in good health and CMV-seropositive. The CDR3 runs from the conserved cysteine through the conserved F or W. A D gene is named only where the DNA matches it firmly. Some rows mark clone size as missing; the rest say once, few, many or name a class of expanded clone.

V: TRBV6-4
D: -
size: -
J: TRBJ2-1
CDR3: CASSAQGQPYNEQFF
DNA: TGTGCCAGCAGCGCACAGGGCCAACCTTACAATGAGCAGTTCTTC

V: TRBV5-1
D: TRBD1
size: -
J: TRBJ1-3
CDR3: CASSLSGQDGNTIYF
DNA: TGCGCCAGCAGCCTTTCGGGACAGGATGGAAACACCATATATTTT

V: TRBV14
D: -
size: -
J: TRBJ2-3
CDR3: CASSQIDRDITDTQYF
DNA: TGTGCCAGCAGCCAAATAGACAGAGACATCACAGATACGCAGTATTTT

V: TRBV28
D: TRBD1
size: -
J: TRBJ2-5
CDR3: CASRTGAALEETQYF
DNA: TGTGCCAGTCGGACAGGCGCCGCCCTAGAAGAGACCCAGTACTTC

V: TRBV7-9
D: TRBD2
size: -
J: TRBJ2-1
CDR3: CASSFPTSGSDEQFF
DNA: TGTGCCAGCAGCTTCCCGACTAGCGGGAGCGATGAGCAGTTCTTC

V: TRBV29-1
D: TRBD1
size: -
J: TRBJ1-4
CDR3: CSAWTGGIEKLFF
DNA: TGCAGCGCTTGGACAGGGGGAATTGAAAAACTGTTTTTT

V: TRBV6-1
D: -
size: -
J: TRBJ1-6
CDR3: CASSGQNNSPLHF
DNA: TGTGCCAGCAGTGGCCAGAATAATTCACCCCTCCACTTT

V: TRBV15
D: TRBD2
size: -
J: TRBJ2-3
CDR3: CATSRGLAGSTDTQYF
DNA: TGTGCCACCAGCAGAGGTTTAGCGGGAAGCACAGATACGCAGTATTTT

V: TRBV18
D: -
size: -
J: TRBJ1-5
CDR3: CASSPWGLYSNQPQHF
DNA: TGTGCCAGCTCACCATGGGGACTATATAGCAATCAGCCCCAGCATTTT

V: TRBV30
D: TRBD2
size: -
J: TRBJ2-1
CDR3: CAWSFGLAGNNEQFF
DNA: TGTGCCTGGAGTTTCGGACTAGCGGGGAACAATGAGCAGTTCTTC

V: TRBV7-6
D: -
size: -
J: TRBJ2-1
CDR3: CASSSGQPYNEQFF
DNA: TGTGCCAGCAGCTCAGGACAGCCCTACAATGAGCAGTTCTTC

V: TRBV25-1
D: TRBD1
size: -
J: TRBJ1-1
CDR3: CASSDNRWDRGTEAFF
DNA: TGTGCCAGCAGTGATAACAGGTGGGACAGGGGCACTGAAGCTTTCTTT

V: TRBV10-3
D: -
size: -
J: TRBJ2-7
CDR3: CAISSRTTHEQYF
DNA: TGTGCCATCAGTTCCAGGACAACTCACGAGCAGTACTTC

V: TRBV7-9
D: TRBD2
size: -
J: TRBJ2-4
CDR3: CASSLGAGGPMTKNIQYF
DNA: TGTGCCAGCAGCTTAGGAGCGGGGGGGCCGATGACCAAAAACATTCAGTACTTC

V: TRBV29-1
D: TRBD2
size: -
J: TRBJ2-5
CDR3: CSVGPSGRQETQYF
DNA: TGCAGCGTTGGGCCTAGCGGGCGCCAAGAGACCCAGTACTTC

V: TRBV2
D: TRBD2
size: -
J: TRBJ2-1
CDR3: CASSVLAGVYNEQFF
DNA: TGTGCCAGCAGTGTCCTAGCGGGGGTCTACAATGAGCAGTTCTTC

V: TRBV7-9
D: TRBD1
size: -
J: TRBJ1-6
CDR3: CASSLTPGITGDNSPLHF
DNA: TGTGCCAGCAGCTTGACGCCAGGGATTACAGGGGATAATTCACCCCTCCACTTT

V: TRBV6-1
D: -
size: -
J: TRBJ1-3
CDR3: CASQRSDRLGNTIYF
DNA: TGTGCCAGCCAGCGTAGTGACAGGCTGGGAAACACCATATATTTT

V: TRBV4-1
D: TRBD1
size: -
J: TRBJ1-1
CDR3: CASSTTGVTEAFF
DNA: TGCGCCAGCAGCACTACAGGGGTCACTGAAGCTTTCTTT

V: TRBV7-2
D: TRBD1
size: -
J: TRBJ1-2
CDR3: CASSRDRNYGYTF
DNA: TGTGCCAGCAGCCGGGACAGGAACTATGGCTACACCTTC

V: TRBV5-1
D: -
size: -
J: TRBJ1-1
CDR3: CASSLDPGQPGTEAFF
DNA: TGCGCCAGCAGCTTGGATCCAGGACAGCCGGGGACTGAAGCTTTCTTT

V: TRBV7-9
D: TRBD1
size: -
J: TRBJ1-4
CDR3: CASSAGQGNEKLFF
DNA: TGTGCCAGCAGCGCGGGACAGGGTAATGAAAAACTGTTTTTT

V: TRBV10-3
D: -
size: -
J: TRBJ1-2
CDR3: CAIGWTDGYTF
DNA: TGTGCCATCGGTTGGACAGATGGCTACACCTTC

V: TRBV5-6
D: -
size: once
J: TRBJ2-7
CDR3: CASSLKRTPDYEQYF
DNA: TGTGCCAGCAGCTTGAAACGGACTCCAGACTACGAGCAGTACTTC

V: TRBV7-9
D: -
size: -
J: TRBJ2-5
CDR3: CASSYSPGTQETQYF
DNA: TGTGCCAGCAGCTACAGTCCAGGTACACAAGAGACCCAGTACTTC

V: TRBV10-2
D: -
size: -
J: TRBJ2-7
CDR3: CASKSSGGASYEQYF
DNA: TGCGCCAGCAAGAGTAGTGGCGGGGCCTCCTACGAGCAGTACTTC

V: TRBV11-2
D: TRBD2
size: -
J: TRBJ2-3
CDR3: CASSFGTSRTDTQYF
DNA: TGTGCCAGCAGCTTTGGGACTAGCCGGACAGATACGCAGTATTTT

V: TRBV5-1
D: -
size: -
J: TRBJ2-5
CDR3: CASSPQGETQYF
DNA: TGCGCCAGCTCCCCGCAGGGGGAGACCCAGTACTTC